The T cell receptor beta chain described here comes from a study of cytomegalovirus exposure and HLA in healthy donors. Study-wide context: Prior work identified about 120 million unique TCR beta sequences in roughly 190 million T cells. Whole-study findings and limits: Roughly uniform sequencing depth across donors was assumed, possibly incorrectly.

These donors, healthy bone marrow donors, were studied. Though probably carrying unrecorded immune exposures, donors were nominally healthy at sampling. As for this clone: Antigen specificity is unknown.

V lost 0 bases, J lost 5 bases, and 2 bases stayed unmatched. The CDR3 sequence is 14 residues long. CDR1 and CDR2 (germline): GTSNPN, SVGIG (reference sequence). The PCR ran on 60 Vbeta and 13 Jbeta primers. TCRdb keeps only in-frame clones here, not all; method: immunoSEQ multiplex PCR. Of 65,000 to 85,000 clones in the sample, roughly 90% were seen once. This chain uses TRBV30 with TRBJ2-2; TRBD2 matches 8 bases. Material: PBMCs. This receptor was identified in a woman younger than 45 in good health and CMV-seronegative. The CDR3 reads CAWSVGRETGELFF. The CDR3 DNA is TGTGCCTGGAGTGTCGGGAGGGAAACCGGGGAGCTGTTTTTT.